This entry is about one TCR beta chain. The antigen is unknown. These data belong to a study of cytomegalovirus exposure and HLA in healthy donors. Study-wide points: One variant, a missense change in DCLRE1C, was linked in a later analysis to TCR beta V- and J-gene trimming. Most TCR beta V segments were productive about 90% or about 30% of the time in an earlier analysis. The study labeled fewer than 200 TCR beta chains cytomegalovirus-associated.

The PCR was carried out with 60 Vbeta primers and 13 Jbeta primers. The repertoire was sequenced with immunoSEQ multiplex PCR; TCRdb's copy has only in-frame clones and lacks some. This sample has under 150,000 clones, with around three quarters found just once. Donors were nominally healthy when sampled, though unrecorded immune exposures were likely. The sequenced sample was PBMCs. This TCR came from a young man in good health and CMV-seronegative.

The CDR3 bases are TGTGCCAGCTCTGCTCTCCGGGACATAGGGTCACCCCTCCACTTT. This gives the protein CASSALRDIGSPLHF. V usage is TRBV25-1 and J usage is TRBJ1-6, with TRBD1 as a possible D gene (6 bases). The germline CDR1 and CDR2 sequences are MGHDK and SYGVNS. V lost 8 bases to trimming and J lost 10 bases, with 21 bases between them. The CDR3 has 15 amino acids. The whole variable domain, remainder taken from reference TRBV25-1 and TRBJ1-6, is EADIYQTPRYLVIGTGKKITLECSQTMGHDKMYWYQQDPGMELHLIHYSYGVNSTEKGDLSSESTVSRIRTEHFPLTLESARPSHTSQYLCASSALRDIGSPLHFGNGTRLTVT.